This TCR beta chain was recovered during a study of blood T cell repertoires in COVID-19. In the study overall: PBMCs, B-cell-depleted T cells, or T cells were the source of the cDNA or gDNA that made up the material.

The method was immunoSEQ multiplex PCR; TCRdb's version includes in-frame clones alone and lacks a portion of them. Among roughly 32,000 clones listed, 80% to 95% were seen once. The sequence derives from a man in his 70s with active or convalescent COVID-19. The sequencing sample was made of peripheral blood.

The DNA for the CDR3 is TGTGCCAGCAGTTCGACCTACAGGGCTGAAGCTTTCTTT. As protein: CASSSTYRAEAFF. This rearrangement joins TRBV7-9 to TRBJ1-1; possible D gene TRBD1, 6 bases. The CDR3 extends over 13 amino acids. Trimming took 6 bases from V and 6 from J, leaving 14 bases between them. CDR1 SEHNR and CDR2 FQNEAQ come from the germline V gene (reference sequence).